Presented here are 32 T cell receptor beta chains from one specimen sequenced in a study of T cells in Graves' hyperthyroidism and ophthalmopathy. There were TCR beta CDR3 regions amplified from RNA transcripts. The HTBI set primed first-round TCR CDR3 RT-PCR. TCRdb re-called the multiplex PCR reads with MiXCR, one entry per CDR3 protein. The repertoire has approximately 620,000 distinct CDR3 sequences, around 13% of them found once; the top ten carry almost 6%. The sample consisted of blood. These receptors were obtained from a woman aged 25 to 39 with Graves' hyperthyroidism that later progressed to Graves' ophthalmopathy.

The CDR3 DNA is TGTGCCAGTAGTATAGATCTTGCGGGTTTTGGAAATGGCTACACCTTC. This translates into CASSIDLAGFGNGYTF. The genes are TRBV19 and TRBJ1-2; no clear D. This CDR3 has 16 residues. Germline V gene data show CDR1 as LNHDA and CDR2 as SQIVND (reference sequence). V was pared by 0 bases and J by 6 bases, with 17 bases between.

This clonotype was found many times. The gene calls are TRBV11-2 and TRBJ2-2; the match to TRBD1 covers 9 bases. Germline CDR1 is SGHAT and CDR2 is FQNNGV. The CDR3 loop spans 15 amino acids. The V segment lost 6 bases and the J segment 6 bases; nucleotides outside the gene matches: 8. The CDR3 nucleotides are TGTGCCAGCAGGCCACAGGGGGCGCAATCCGGGGAGCTGTTTTTT. This sequence encodes CASRPQGAQSGELFF.

As concerns this clonotype: This may be a read error: a much more frequent sequence differs by one nucleotide. The chain recombines TRBV6-1 with TRBJ1-6; TRBD1 is a possible D gene (5 bases). CDR3 length: 16 residues. CDR1 and CDR2 from the germline V gene are MNHNS and SASEGT. The CDR3 DNA is TGTGCCAGCAGTGAAGCGGGGGGGTCCTATAATTCACCCCTCCCCTTT. The encoded protein is CASSEAGGSYNSPLPF.

This clonotype was found a few times. This chain connects TRBV19 to TRBJ2-7, with D perhaps given as TRBD1 or TRBD2 (6 bases each). The V and J ends lost 4 bases and 0 bases respectively, with 16 bases between them. Germline V CDR1 and CDR2: LNHDA, SQIVND (reference sequence). There are 16 residues in the CDR3. The CDR3 DNA follows: TGTGCCAGTAGTAGACAGGTGTTAGCGGTCTCCTACGAGCAGTACTTC. Translation gives CASSRQVLAVSYEQYF.

This clonotype was observed many times. The chain links TRBV19 to TRBJ1-4; 10 nucleotides agree with TRBD1. Germline CDR1 reads LNHDA; CDR2 reads SQIVND (reference sequence). The CDR3 has 15 residues. Trimming cost V 5 bases and J 7 bases; bases outside gene matches: 7. The DNA for the CDR3 is TGTGCCAGTAGTGCCGACAGGGGGCCTAGTGAAAAACTGTTTTTT. It yields the protein CASSADRGPSEKLFF. Supplemented by reference TRBV19 and TRBJ1-4, the full variable domain reads DGGITQSPKYLFRKEGQNVTLSCEQNLNHDAMYWYRQDPGQGLRLIYYSQIVNDFQKGDIAEGYSVSREKKESFPLTVTSAQKNPTAFYLCASSADRGPSEKLFFGSGTQLSVL.

This clonotype came up many times. The V and J genes are TRBV30 and TRBJ2-1; D perhaps matches TRBD1 (6 bases). Germline V gives CDR1 GTSNPN, CDR2 SVGIG (reference sequence). The CDR3 consists of 16 residues. Trimming removed 1 base at V and 3 bases at J, with 16 bases between. CDR3 in amino acids: CAWSGNRVSSYNEQFF. The CDR3 DNA reads as TGTGCCTGGAGTGGGAACAGGGTTAGCAGCTACAATGAGCAGTTCTTC.

The sample holds many counts of this clonotype. DNA of the CDR3: TGTGCCAGCAGTGTAACTACATCTTCGAGCACAGATACGCAGTATTTT. Translation: CASSVTTSSSTDTQYF. V is TRBV6-4 and J is TRBJ2-3; unclear D gene. The CDR3 is 16 amino acids. The V end was cut by 4 bases, the J end by 0 bases, with 14 bases between. Germline V gene sequence: CDR1 MRHNA, CDR2 SNTAGT.

This clonotype has ten or more counts. The J gene is TRBJ1-3, the V gene TRBV2; the D is unclear. This CDR3 region has 16 residues. From germline, CDR1 is SNHLY and CDR2 FYNNEI. Trimming pared 6 bases from V and 4 bases from J, leaving 19 bases between. The CDR3 reads CASRLRVSTSGNTIYF. Here the CDR3 DNA reads TGTGCCAGCAGGCTTCGGGTCTCGACGTCGGGAAACACCATATATTTT. Full variable domain (missing parts from reference TRBV2 and TRBJ1-3): EPEVTQTPSHQVTQMGQEVILRCVPISNHLYFYWYRQILGQKVEFLVSFYNNEISEKSEIFDDQFSVERPDGSNFTLKIRSTKLEDSAMYFCASRLRVSTSGNTIYFGEGSWLTVV.

In this sample, this clonotype turned up many times. V usage is TRBV27 and J usage is TRBJ2-7, with TRBD2 matching over 12 bases. The junction had 8 bases not matched to a gene; V was cut back by 5 bases and J by 6 bases. The germline V gene encodes CDR1 MNHEY and CDR2 SMNVEV (reference sequence). The CDR3 covers 15 residues. CDR3 residues: CASSISLAGGSEQYF. CDR3 nucleotide sequence: TGTGCCAGCAGTATCTCACTAGCGGGAGGTAGCGAGCAGTACTTC.

The table lists this clonotype with many counts. V is TRBV27 and J is TRBJ1-2; tentative D call: TRBD1 (6 bases). Deletions cut 6 bases from V and 5 bases from J, with 16 bases between. Germline V gene lookup returns CDR1 MNHEY and CDR2 SMNVEV (reference sequence). The CDR3 covers 14 residues. The CDR3 sequence: CASSRDTRWYGYTF. CDR3 DNA: TGTGCCAGCAGCAGGGACACCCGGTGGTATGGCTACACCTTC.

Ten or more counts support this clonotype. The chain employs TRBV18 and TRBJ2-5; the D gene is possibly TRBD2 (5 bases). The CDR3 spans 13 residues. With 3 bases removed from V and 2 bases from J, the gap between germline ends came to 7 bases. Germline V gene data show CDR1 as KGHSH and CDR2 as LQKENI. CDR3 region: CASSPREQETQYF. The CDR3 region has the DNA TGTGCCAGCTCACCCCGGGAACAAGAGACCCAGTACTTC.

The CDR3 protein is CSAGRTVLDTEAFF. The CDR3 region has the DNA TGCAGTGCCGGCAGAACGGTTTTGGACACTGAAGCTTTCTTT. J is TRBJ1-1 and V is TRBV20-1; D gene unclear. Trimming shortened V by 6 bases and J by 3 bases, and 17 bases separated the two germline ends. Germline CDR1 DFQATT, CDR2 SNEGSKA (reference sequence). This CDR3 region has 14 residues.

This clonotype was seen a handful of times. This chain joins TRBV5-6 and TRBJ1-1, with D perhaps TRBD1 (6 bases). This CDR3 is built from 16 residues. Trimming cost V 1 base and J 2 bases, with 15 bases left between them. CDR1 and CDR2 (germline): SGHDT, YYEEEE. In DNA, the CDR3 is TGTGCCAGCAGCTTGCAAGGACAGCCGATAAACACTGAAGCTTTCTTT. It encodes CASSLQGQPINTEAFF.

This clonotype occurred many times. J is TRBJ2-3 and V is TRBV28; D could derive from TRBD1 or TRBD2 (5 bases each). V shed 5 bases and J shed 0 bases, with 15 bases lying between them. The CDR3 spans 16 residues. From germline, CDR1 is MDHEN and CDR2 SYDVKM. The chain's CDR3 is CASSPRDVGSTDTQYF. In DNA form, the CDR3 reads TGTGCCAGCAGTCCCCGGGACGTTGGGAGCACAGATACGCAGTATTTT.

This clonotype was counted many times. The genes are TRBV12-3 or TRBV12-4 and TRBJ1-6; D unresolved. CDR3 length: 13 residues. The V and J ends lost 5 bases and 12 bases respectively, with 14 bases between them. CDR3 protein: CASSLTSDQPLHF. The CDR3 region has the DNA TGTGCCAGCAGTCTCACTTCAGACCAACCCCTCCACTTT.

This clonotype has at least ten counts. The chain is built from TRBV19 and TRBJ1-1; perhaps TRBD1 as D (5 bases). V was clipped by 3 bases and J by 8 bases, with 13 bases between them. The CDR3 extends over 13 amino acids. Germline V gives CDR1 LNHDA, CDR2 SQIVND (reference sequence). The CDR3 DNA sequence: TGTGCCAGTAGTATTGGGGGTACAGAGGAAGCTTTCTTT. Protein: CASSIGGTEEAFF.

This clonotype was picked up many times. The chain recombines TRBV2 with TRBJ2-5; D might be TRBD2 (6 bases). The CDR3 covers 14 residues. Deletions cut 3 bases from V and 4 bases from J, with 12 bases between. Per the germline V gene, CDR1 is SNHLY and CDR2 is FYNNEI. The CDR3 sequence is CASSEGLGLETQYF. The CDR3 DNA reads as TGTGCCAGCAGTGAGGGTTTGGGACTAGAGACCCAGTACTTC.

This clonotype appeared many times. The rearrangement uses TRBV19 and TRBJ2-1; D remains ambiguous. The CDR3 contains 12 residues. The germline CDR1 and CDR2 sequences are LNHDA and SQIVND (reference sequence). The germline V and J ends were trimmed by 1 base and 12 bases, with 10 bases remaining between them. The CDR3 loop is CASSIVAKRQFF. The CDR3 region has the DNA TGTGCCAGTAGTATAGTCGCAAAACGGCAGTTCTTC.

V gene TRBV28 combines with J gene TRBJ2-5; possibly TRBD1 or TRBD2 for D (6 bases each). CDR1 is MDHEN, CDR2 SYDVKM, per germline. V lost 2 bases and J 5 bases, leaving 15 bases between the germline ends. The CDR3 has 15 residues. CDR3 nucleotides: TGTGCCAGCAGTTTACCCCCGGGGGCGCGGGAGACCCAGTACTTC. This translates into CASSLPPGARETQYF.

This clonotype was picked up many times. The chain uses TRBV6-1 and TRBJ2-2; D possibly corresponds to TRBD2 (5 bases). Trimming took off 11 bases at V and 5 bases at J, with 21 bases between the two ends. This CDR3 is built from 15 residues. Germline CDR1 MNHNS, CDR2 SASEGT. The CDR3 coding sequence is TGTGCCTCTATTTCCCGGGAACCGGGGACCGGGGAGCTGTTTTTT. Amino acids: CASISREPGTGELFF.

This clonotype was counted between two and nine times. The chain employs TRBV29-1 and TRBJ2-3, with D possibly TRBD1 on 6 matching bases. This CDR3 spans 13 amino acids. The V end was cut by 3 bases, the J end by 2 bases, with 9 bases between. Germline V gives CDR1 SQVTM, CDR2 ANQGSEA. CDR3 in amino acids: CSVDVGATDTQYF. The CDR3 DNA sequence: TGCAGCGTTGATGTGGGGGCCACAGATACGCAGTATTTT.

The rearrangement joins TRBV3-1 to TRBJ2-1; 10 bases match TRBD2. This CDR3 contains 14 residues. V trimming: 10 bases; J trimming: 6 bases; junction bases outside the gene matches: 9. Germline V gene data show CDR1 as LGHDT and CDR2 as YNNKEL (reference sequence). CDR3 bases: TGTGCCATTTCGGCTAGCGGGAGTACCAATGAGCAGTTCTTC. This encodes CAISASGSTNEQFF.

This clonotype was counted many times. The chain is built from TRBV7-2 and TRBJ1-1; no firm D call. The CDR3 has 13 residues. V dropped 2 bases and J dropped 3 bases, with 7 bases sitting between them. The germline gives CDR1 SGHTA, CDR2 FQGNSA. The CDR3: CASSLLSDTEAFF. Written as DNA, the CDR3 is TGTGCCAGCAGCTTACTGTCGGACACTGAAGCTTTCTTT.

The chain recombines TRBV7-3 with TRBJ2-1; 9 nucleotides line up with TRBD2. Germline V gene lookup returns CDR1 SGHTA and CDR2 FQGTGA. V was clipped by 5 bases and J by 10 bases; unmatched bases: 12. The CDR3 is made up of 15 amino acids. The CDR3 reads CASSRNAGGPREQFF. The CDR3 DNA follows: TGTGCCAGCAGCAGAAATGCGGGAGGGCCGAGGGAGCAGTTCTTC. Using reference TRBV7-3 and TRBJ2-1 for the parts outside the CDR3, the full variable domain is GAGVSQTPSNKVTEKGKYVELRCDPISGHTALYWYRQSLGQGPEFLIYFQGTGAADDSGLPNDRFFAVRPEGSVSTLKIQRTERGDSAVYLCASSRNAGGPREQFFGPGTRLTVL.

There are many counts of this clonotype. V and J are TRBV12-3 or TRBV12-4 and TRBJ1-6; the D gene is possibly TRBD1 (6 bases). This CDR3 comprises 15 residues. Trimming shortened V by 2 bases and J by 9 bases, and 14 bases separated the two germline ends. CDR3 sequence (DNA): TGTGCCAGCAGTTTACGGGACACTGCTGGTTCACCCCTCCACTTT. Amino acid sequence: CASSLRDTAGSPLHF.

Regarding this clonotype: Since a much larger clone is just one base distant, this may be a read error. This sequence joins TRBV11-1 and TRBJ2-7; D possibly corresponds to TRBD2 (6 bases). Germline CDR1 SGHAT, CDR2 FQDESV (reference sequence). The CDR3 covers 13 residues. The CDR3 region is CANSFSGYYEQYF. CDR3 DNA: TGTGCCAACAGCTTTAGCGGTTACTACGAGCAGTACTTC. Complete variable domain (other parts from reference TRBV11-1 and TRBJ2-7): EAEVAQSPRYKITEKSQAVAFWCDPISGHATLYWYRQILGQGPELLVQFQDESVVDDSQLPKDRFSAERLKGVDSTLKIQPAELGDSAMYLCANSFSGYYEQYFGPGTRLTVT.

This clonotype has ten or more counts. This rearrangement joins TRBV18 to TRBJ1-6; D is undetermined. V lost 6 bases and J lost 7, with 16 bases in between. The CDR3 contains 15 residues. Germline loops: CDR1 KGHSH, CDR2 LQKENI. The CDR3 DNA follows: TGTGCCAGCTCGCCTCGAGAGGCATCAAATTCACCCCTCCACTTT. Residues: CASSPREASNSPLHF.

This clonotype was seen only a few times. The V call is TRBV7-9, the J call TRBJ1-4; TRBD1 is a possible D gene (5 bases). This CDR3 has 15 amino acids. V was shortened by 3 bases and J by 2 bases, with 10 bases between the two germline ends. CDR1 and CDR2 (germline): SEHNR, FQNEAQ (reference sequence). Written as DNA, the CDR3 is TGTGCCAGCAGCTTCCAGGGAGCGACTAATGAAAAACTGTTTTTT. It yields the protein CASSFQGATNEKLFF.

This clonotype was recorded at least ten times. The rearrangement links TRBV28 to TRBJ2-3; TRBD2 matches 11 bases. With 5 bases clipped from V and 6 bases from J, the junction kept 10 bases outside the gene matches. CDR1 and CDR2 (germline): MDHEN, SYDVKM. The CDR3 has 16 amino acids. The CDR3 DNA reads as TGTGCCAGCAGTCCCGGACTAGCGGGTGGGCGGGATACGCAGTATTTT. Encoded protein: CASSPGLAGGRDTQYF.

The chain has TRBV4-2 and TRBJ1-5, with D tentatively TRBD1 (6 bases). With 5 bases removed from V and 3 bases from J, the gap between germline ends came to 14 bases. The germline V gene has CDR1 LGHNA and CDR2 YNFKEQ. This CDR3 spans 15 amino acids. CDR3: CASSAKQGTNQPQHF. For the CDR3, the DNA is TGTGCCAGCAGCGCAAAACAGGGAACCAATCAGCCCCAGCATTTT.

In this sample, this clonotype turned up a few times. V usage is TRBV11-2 and J usage is TRBJ2-3; 8 bases agree with TRBD2. Unmatched junction bases numbered 8, after V lost 1 base and J lost 5 bases. CDR1 SGHAT and CDR2 FQNNGV come from the germline V gene. This CDR3 is built from 16 residues. The CDR3 DNA reads as TGTGCCAGCAGCTTAGGGCGGCTAGCGGGCCTAGATACGCAGTATTTT. Protein: CASSLGRLAGLDTQYF.

This clonotype was seen ten or more times. The chain couples TRBV19 to TRBJ2-7; D call uncertain. The ends were cut back, 3 bases at V and 6 bases at J, with 9 bases in the middle. CDR1 LNHDA and CDR2 SQIVND come from the germline V gene (reference sequence). This CDR3 spans 12 amino acids. CDR3 sequence reads: CASSIPPGEQYF. CDR3 bases: TGTGCCAGTAGTATTCCCCCTGGCGAGCAGTACTTC.